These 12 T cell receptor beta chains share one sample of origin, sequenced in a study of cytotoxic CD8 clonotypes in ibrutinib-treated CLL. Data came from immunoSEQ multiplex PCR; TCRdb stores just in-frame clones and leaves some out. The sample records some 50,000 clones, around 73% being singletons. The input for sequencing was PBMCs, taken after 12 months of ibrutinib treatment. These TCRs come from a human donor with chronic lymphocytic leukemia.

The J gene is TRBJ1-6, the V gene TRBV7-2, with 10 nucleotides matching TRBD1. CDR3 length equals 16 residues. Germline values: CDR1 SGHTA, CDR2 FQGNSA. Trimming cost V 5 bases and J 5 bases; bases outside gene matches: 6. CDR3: CASSKGQGSDNSPLHF. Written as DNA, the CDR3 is TGTGCCAGCAGCAAGGGACAGGGGTCCGATAATTCACCCCTCCACTTT.

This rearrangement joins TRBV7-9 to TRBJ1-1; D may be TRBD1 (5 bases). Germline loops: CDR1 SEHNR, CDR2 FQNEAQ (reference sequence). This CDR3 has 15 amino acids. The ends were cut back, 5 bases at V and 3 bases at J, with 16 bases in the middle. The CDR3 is CASSHPQEGHTEAFF. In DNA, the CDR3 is TGTGCCAGCAGCCATCCCCAAGAGGGGCACACTGAAGCTTTCTTT.

CDR3 region: CASSYDRYYEQYF. CDR3 bases: TGTGCCAGCAGTTATGACAGATACTACGAGCAGTACTTC. This chain joins TRBV27 and TRBJ2-7, with D tentatively TRBD1 (5 bases). The CDR3 loop spans 13 amino acids. V was shortened by 4 bases and J by 3 bases, with 10 bases between the two germline ends. Germline V lookup: CDR1 MNHEY, CDR2 SMNVEV (reference sequence).

As DNA, the CDR3 is TGTGCCAGCAGCTTAACCGGACCAGAGACCCAGTACTTC. Translation: CASSLTGPETQYF. The rearrangement links TRBV11-3 to TRBJ2-5; D not certain. The ends were cut back, 2 bases at V and 4 bases at J, with 8 bases in the middle. Germline assignment: CDR1 SGHNT and CDR2 YENEEA. The CDR3 runs 13 residues.

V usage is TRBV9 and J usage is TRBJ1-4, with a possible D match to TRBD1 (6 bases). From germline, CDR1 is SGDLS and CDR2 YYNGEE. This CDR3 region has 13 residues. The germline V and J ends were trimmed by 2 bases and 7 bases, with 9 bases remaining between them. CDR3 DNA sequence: TGTGCCAGCAGCGTTGGGGGCGGTGAAAAACTGTTTTTT. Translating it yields CASSVGGGEKLFF.

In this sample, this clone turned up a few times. CDR3 in amino acids: CASSPRPIAYEQYF. The CDR3 DNA sequence: TGTGCCAGCAGCCCCCGACCGATCGCCTACGAGCAGTACTTC. The V and J genes are TRBV7-6 and TRBJ2-7; D call uncertain. The V and J ends lost 5 bases and 2 bases respectively, with 13 bases between them. This CDR3 comprises 14 residues. CDR1 SGHVS and CDR2 FNYEAQ come from the germline V gene.

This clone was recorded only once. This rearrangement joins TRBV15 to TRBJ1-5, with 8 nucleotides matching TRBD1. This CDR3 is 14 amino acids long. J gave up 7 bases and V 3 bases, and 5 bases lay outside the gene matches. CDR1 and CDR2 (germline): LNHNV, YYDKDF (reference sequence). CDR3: CATSSLQGEQPQHF. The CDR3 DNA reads TGTGCCACCAGCAGTCTACAGGGGGAGCAGCCCCAGCATTTT.

CDR3 nucleotide sequence: TGTGCCACCAGCAGAGATCGGGGGCGGACAGGTCTATCTCAGCCCCAGCATTTT. Its translation is CATSRDRGRTGLSQPQHF. The chain couples TRBV15 to TRBJ1-5, with 7 bases fitting TRBD1. The V and J ends lost 0 bases and 6 bases, in that order; junction bases with no gene match: 14. Looked up from germline, CDR1 is LNHNV and CDR2 is YYDKDF (reference sequence). The CDR3 has 18 residues.

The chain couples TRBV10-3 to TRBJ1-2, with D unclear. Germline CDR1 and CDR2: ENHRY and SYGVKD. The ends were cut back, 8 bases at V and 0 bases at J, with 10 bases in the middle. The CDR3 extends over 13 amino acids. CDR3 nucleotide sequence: TGTGCCATCGGGCCAGAAGCTAACTATGGCTACACCTTC. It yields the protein CAIGPEANYGYTF.

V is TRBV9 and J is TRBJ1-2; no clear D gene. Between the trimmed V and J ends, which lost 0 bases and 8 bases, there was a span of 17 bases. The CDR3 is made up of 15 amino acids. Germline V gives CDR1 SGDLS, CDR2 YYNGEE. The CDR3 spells CASSVGTDVVGGYTF. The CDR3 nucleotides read TGTGCCAGCAGCGTAGGGACGGACGTCGTGGGAGGCTACACCTTC. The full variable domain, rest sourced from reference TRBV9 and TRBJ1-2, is DSGVTQTPKHLITATGQRVTLRCSPRSGDLSVYWYQQSLDQGLQFLIQYYNGEERAKGNILERFSAQQFPDLHSELNLSSLELGDSALYFCASSVGTDVVGGYTFGSGTRLTVV.

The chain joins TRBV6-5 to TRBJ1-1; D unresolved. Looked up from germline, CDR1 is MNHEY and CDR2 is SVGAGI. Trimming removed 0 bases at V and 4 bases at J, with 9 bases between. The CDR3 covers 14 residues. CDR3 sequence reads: CASSYSTRGTEAFF. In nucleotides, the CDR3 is TGTGCCAGCAGTTACTCGACCCGGGGCACTGAAGCTTTCTTT.

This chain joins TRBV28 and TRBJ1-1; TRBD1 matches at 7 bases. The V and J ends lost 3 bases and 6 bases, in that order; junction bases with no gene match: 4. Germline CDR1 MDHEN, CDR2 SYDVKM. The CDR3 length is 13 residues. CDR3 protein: CASSFQGQPEAFF. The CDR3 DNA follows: TGTGCCAGCAGTTTTCAGGGACAGCCTGAAGCTTTCTTT.